This TCR beta chain was identified in a study of blood T cell repertoires in COVID-19. As for the study in general: PBMCs, B-cell-depleted T cells, or T cells were the source of the cDNA or gDNA that made up the material.

Living in about two dozen US areas, the participants were between roughly 18 and 95 years of age. Here immunoSEQ multiplex PCR was the method, and the copy in TCRdb shows in-frame clones only, minus some. The sample lists under 250,000 clones, 88% occurring once. Sequencing was done on a sample of PBMCs or T cells enriched from blood (not recorded which). The TCR sequence derives from a woman aged 30 to 39 who had been exposed to COVID-19.

The CDR3 region is CASSRETQGAGSTEAFF. The CDR3 DNA reads as TGCGCCAGCAGCCGCGAGACACAGGGGGCGGGTAGCACTGAAGCTTTCTTT. The chain joins TRBV5-1 to TRBJ1-1; 9 nucleotides match TRBD1. The CDR3 totals 17 residues. Germline V CDR1 and CDR2: SGHRS, YFSETQ. The junction had 14 bases not matched to a gene; V was cut back by 4 bases and J by 4 bases.